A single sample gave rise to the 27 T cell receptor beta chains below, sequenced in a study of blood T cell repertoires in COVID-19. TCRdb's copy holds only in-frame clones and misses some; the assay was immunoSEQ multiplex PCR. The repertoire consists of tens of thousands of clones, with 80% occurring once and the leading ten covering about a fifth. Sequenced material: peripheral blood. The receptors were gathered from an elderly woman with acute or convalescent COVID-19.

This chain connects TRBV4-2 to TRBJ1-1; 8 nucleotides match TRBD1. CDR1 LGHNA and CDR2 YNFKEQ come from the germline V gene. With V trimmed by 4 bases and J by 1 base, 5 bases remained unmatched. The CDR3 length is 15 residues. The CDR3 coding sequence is TGTGCCAGCAGCCCCTCCGGGACAGGGAACACTGAAGCTTTCTTT. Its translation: CASSPSGTGNTEAFF.

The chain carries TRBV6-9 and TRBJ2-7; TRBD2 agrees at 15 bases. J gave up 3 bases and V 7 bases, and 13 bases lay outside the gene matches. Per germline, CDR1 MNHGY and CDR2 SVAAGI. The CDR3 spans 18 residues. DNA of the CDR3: TGTGCCAGCATCCTCGGACTAGCGGGGGGGCCTGGGATCTACGAGCAGTACTTC. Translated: CASILGLAGGPGIYEQYF.

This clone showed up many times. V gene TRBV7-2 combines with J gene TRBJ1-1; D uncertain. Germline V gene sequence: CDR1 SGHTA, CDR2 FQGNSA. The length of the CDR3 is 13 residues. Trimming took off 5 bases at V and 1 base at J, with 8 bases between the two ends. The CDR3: CASSAQRNTEAFF. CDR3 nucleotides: TGTGCCAGCAGCGCACAGAGGAACACTGAAGCTTTCTTT.

CDR3 bases: TGTGCCAGCAACATGGACAGGGCCCCTCGGGCTTTCTTT. It codes for CASNMDRAPRAFF. The chain joins TRBV18 to TRBJ1-1; 8 bases agree with TRBD1. The CDR3 runs to 13 residues. Germline values: CDR1 KGHSH, CDR2 LQKENI. V shed 8 bases and J 11 bases; nucleotides not matched to a gene: 13.

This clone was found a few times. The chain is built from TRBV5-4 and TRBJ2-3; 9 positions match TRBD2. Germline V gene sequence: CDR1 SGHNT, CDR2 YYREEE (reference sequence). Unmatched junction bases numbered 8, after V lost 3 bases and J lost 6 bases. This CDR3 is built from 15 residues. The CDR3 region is CASSSRLAGPDTQYF. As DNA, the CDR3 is TGTGCCAGCAGCTCACGTCTAGCGGGACCTGATACGCAGTATTTT.

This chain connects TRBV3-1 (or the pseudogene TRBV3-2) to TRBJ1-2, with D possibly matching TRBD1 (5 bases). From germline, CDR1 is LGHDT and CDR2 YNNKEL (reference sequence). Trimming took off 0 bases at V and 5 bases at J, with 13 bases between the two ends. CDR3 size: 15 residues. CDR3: CASSQDWTEGYGYTF. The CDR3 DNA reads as TGTGCCAGCAGCCAAGATTGGACGGAGGGGTATGGCTACACCTTC.

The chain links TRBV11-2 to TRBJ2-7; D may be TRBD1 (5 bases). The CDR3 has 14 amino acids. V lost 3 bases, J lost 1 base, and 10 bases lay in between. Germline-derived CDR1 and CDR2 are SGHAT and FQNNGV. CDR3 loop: CASSFTTESYEQYF. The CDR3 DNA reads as TGTGCCAGCAGCTTTACGACAGAGTCCTACGAGCAGTACTTC.

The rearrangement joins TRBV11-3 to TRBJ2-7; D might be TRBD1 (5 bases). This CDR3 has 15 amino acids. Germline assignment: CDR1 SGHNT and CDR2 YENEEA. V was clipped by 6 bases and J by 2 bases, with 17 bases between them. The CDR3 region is CASSKGAGPTYEQYF. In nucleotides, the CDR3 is TGTGCCAGCAGTAAGGGCGCAGGGCCCACCTACGAGCAGTACTTC.

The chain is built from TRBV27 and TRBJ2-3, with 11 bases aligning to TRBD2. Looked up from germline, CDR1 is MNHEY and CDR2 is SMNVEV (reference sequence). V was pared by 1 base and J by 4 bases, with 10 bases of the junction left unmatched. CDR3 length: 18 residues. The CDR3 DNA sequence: TGTGCCAGCAGTTTATGGATAGCGGGGGGGCAGAGTGCAGATACGCAGTATTTT. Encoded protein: CASSLWIAGGQSADTQYF.

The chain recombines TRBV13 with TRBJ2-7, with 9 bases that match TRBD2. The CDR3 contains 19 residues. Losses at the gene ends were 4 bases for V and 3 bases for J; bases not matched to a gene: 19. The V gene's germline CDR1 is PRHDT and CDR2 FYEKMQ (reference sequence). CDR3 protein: CASSYLGVAGEITDYEQYF. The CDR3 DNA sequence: TGTGCCAGCAGCTACCTGGGGGTAGCGGGAGAAATTACGGACTACGAGCAGTACTTC.

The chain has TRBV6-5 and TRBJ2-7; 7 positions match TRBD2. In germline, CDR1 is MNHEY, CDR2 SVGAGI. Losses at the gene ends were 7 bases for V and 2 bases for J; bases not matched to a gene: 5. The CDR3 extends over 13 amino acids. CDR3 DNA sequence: TGTGCCAGCAAACGGGGGGTACCCTACGAGCAGTACTTC. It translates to CASKRGVPYEQYF.

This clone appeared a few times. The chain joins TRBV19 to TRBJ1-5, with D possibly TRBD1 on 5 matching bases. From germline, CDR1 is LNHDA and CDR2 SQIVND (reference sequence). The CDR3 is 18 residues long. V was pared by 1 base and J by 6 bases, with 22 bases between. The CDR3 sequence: CASSIVRSMGGRGQPQHF. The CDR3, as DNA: TGTGCCAGTAGTATAGTCCGTAGTATGGGGGGACGGGGTCAGCCCCAGCATTTT.

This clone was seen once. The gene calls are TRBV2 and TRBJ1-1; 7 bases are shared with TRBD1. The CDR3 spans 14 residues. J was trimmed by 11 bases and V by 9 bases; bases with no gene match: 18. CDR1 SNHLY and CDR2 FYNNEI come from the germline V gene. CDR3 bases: TGTGCCAGTGGCAGCCGGGACAGTTATCGATATGCTTTCTTT. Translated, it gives CASGSRDSYRYAFF. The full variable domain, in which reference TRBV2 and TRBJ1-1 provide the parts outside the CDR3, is EPEVTQTPSHQVTQMGQEVILRCVPISNHLYFYWYRQILGQKVEFLVSFYNNEISEKSEIFDDQFSVERPDGSNFTLKIRSTKLEDSAMYFCASGSRDSYRYAFFGQGTRLTVV.

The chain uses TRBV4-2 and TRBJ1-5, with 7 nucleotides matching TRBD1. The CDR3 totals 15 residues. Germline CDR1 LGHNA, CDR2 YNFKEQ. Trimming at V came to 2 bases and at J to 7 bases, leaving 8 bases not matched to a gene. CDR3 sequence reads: CASSQTGQKGQPQHF. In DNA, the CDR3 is TGTGCCAGCAGCCAAACGGGACAGAAGGGACAGCCCCAGCATTTT.

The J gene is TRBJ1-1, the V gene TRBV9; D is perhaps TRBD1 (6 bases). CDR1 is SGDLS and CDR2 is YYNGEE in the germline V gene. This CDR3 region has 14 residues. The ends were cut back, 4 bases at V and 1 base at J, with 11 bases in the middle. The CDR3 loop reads CASSLQGANTEAFF. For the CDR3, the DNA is TGTGCCAGCAGCTTACAGGGTGCGAACACTGAAGCTTTCTTT.

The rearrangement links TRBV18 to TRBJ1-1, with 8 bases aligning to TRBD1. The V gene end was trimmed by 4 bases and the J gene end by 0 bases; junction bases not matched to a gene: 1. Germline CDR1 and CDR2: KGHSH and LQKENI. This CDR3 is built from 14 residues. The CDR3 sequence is CASSRQGMNTEAFF. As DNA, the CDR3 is TGTGCCAGCTCACGACAGGGGATGAACACTGAAGCTTTCTTT. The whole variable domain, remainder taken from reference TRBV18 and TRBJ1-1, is NAGVMQNPRHLVRRRGQEARLRCSPMKGHSHVYWYRQLPEEGLKFMVYLQKENIIDESGMPKERFSAEFPKEGPSILRIQQVVRGDSAAYFCASSRQGMNTEAFFGQGTRLTVV.

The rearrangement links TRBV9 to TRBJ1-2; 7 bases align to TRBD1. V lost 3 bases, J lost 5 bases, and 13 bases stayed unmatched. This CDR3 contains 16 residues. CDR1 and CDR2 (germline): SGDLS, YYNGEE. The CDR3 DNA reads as TGTGCCAGCAGCGGAAGCCCCGGAGGGGGCCTATATGGCTACACCTTC. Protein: CASSGSPGGGLYGYTF.

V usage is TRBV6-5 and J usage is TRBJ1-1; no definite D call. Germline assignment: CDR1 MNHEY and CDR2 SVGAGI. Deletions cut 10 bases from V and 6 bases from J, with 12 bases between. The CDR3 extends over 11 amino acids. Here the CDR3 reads CATEGAAEAFF. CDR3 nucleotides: TGTGCCACTGAGGGTGCAGCTGAAGCTTTCTTT.

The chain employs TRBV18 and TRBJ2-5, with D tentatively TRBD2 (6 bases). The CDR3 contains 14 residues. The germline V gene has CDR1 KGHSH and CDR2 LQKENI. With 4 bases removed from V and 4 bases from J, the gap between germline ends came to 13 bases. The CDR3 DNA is TGTGCCAGCTCACGGGCGGGATTAGGAGAGACCCAGTACTTC. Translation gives CASSRAGLGETQYF.

This CDR3 reads CASSLGGTGLGNQPQHF. The CDR3 region has the DNA TGTGCCAGCAGCTTAGGGGGTACAGGGCTGGGCAATCAGCCCCAGCATTTT. The chain has TRBV7-8 and TRBJ1-5; TRBD1 might be the D (6 bases). The CDR3 covers 17 residues. With 1 base removed from V and 2 bases from J, the gap between germline ends came to 15 bases. Germline V gene sequence: CDR1 SGHVS, CDR2 FQNEAQ.

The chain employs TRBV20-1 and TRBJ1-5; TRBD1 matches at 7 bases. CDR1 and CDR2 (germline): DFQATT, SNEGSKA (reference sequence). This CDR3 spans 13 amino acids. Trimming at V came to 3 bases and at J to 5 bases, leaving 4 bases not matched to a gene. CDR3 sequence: CSASRDSDQPQHF. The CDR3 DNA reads TGCAGTGCTAGTCGGGACAGCGATCAGCCCCAGCATTTT.

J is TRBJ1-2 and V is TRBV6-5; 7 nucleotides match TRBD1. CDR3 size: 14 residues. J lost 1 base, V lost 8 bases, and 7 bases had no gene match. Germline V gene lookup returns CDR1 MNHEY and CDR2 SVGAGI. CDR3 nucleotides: TGTGCCAGCGAAGACAGGGACCGTAACTATGGCTACACCTTC. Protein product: CASEDRDRNYGYTF.

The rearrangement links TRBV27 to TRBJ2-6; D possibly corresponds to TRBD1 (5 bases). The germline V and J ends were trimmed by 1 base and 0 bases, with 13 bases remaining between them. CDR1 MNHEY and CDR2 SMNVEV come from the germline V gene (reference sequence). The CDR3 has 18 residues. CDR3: CASSLWPGISSGANVLTF. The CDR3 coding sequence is TGTGCCAGCAGTTTATGGCCAGGGATAAGCTCTGGGGCCAACGTCCTGACTTTC.

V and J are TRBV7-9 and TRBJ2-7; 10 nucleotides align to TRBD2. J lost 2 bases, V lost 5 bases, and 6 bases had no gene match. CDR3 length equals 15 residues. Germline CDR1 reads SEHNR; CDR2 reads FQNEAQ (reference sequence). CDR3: CASSHLAGAAYEQYF. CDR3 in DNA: TGTGCCAGCAGCCATCTAGCGGGAGCTGCCTACGAGCAGTACTTC.

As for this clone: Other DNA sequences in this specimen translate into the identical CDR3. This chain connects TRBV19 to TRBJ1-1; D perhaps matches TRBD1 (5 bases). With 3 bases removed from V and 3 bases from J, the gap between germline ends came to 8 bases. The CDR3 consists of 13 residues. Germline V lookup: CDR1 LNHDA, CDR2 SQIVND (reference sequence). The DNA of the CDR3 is TGTGCCAGTAGTATTACCAGGGACACTGAAGCTTTCTTT. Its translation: CASSITRDTEAFF.

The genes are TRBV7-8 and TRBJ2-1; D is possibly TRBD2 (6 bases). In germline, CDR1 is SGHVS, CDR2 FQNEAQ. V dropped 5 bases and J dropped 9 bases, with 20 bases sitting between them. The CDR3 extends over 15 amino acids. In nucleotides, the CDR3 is TGTGCCAGCAGCCCGCACCGACTAGAGAGTACTGAGCAGTTCTTC. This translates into CASSPHRLESTEQFF.

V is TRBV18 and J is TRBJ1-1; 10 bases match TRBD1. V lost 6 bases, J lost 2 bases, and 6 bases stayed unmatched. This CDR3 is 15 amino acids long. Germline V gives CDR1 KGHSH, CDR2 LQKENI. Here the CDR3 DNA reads TGTGCCAGCTCTAGGGGGACAGGGGATAACACTGAAGCTTTCTTT. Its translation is CASSRGTGDNTEAFF.